This T cell receptor beta chain was captured in a study of T cells in tuberculosis. V shed 2 bases and J shed 4 bases, with 12 bases lying between them. Germline-derived CDR1 and CDR2 are SGHDT and YYEEEE. The CDR3 is 14 amino acids. This clone was recorded once. The same CDR3 arises from other DNA sequences in this sample as well. The time point denotes: new active TB diagnosis, blood taken before or within 7 days of starting treatment. Unsorted cryopreserved PBMC were sequenced, averaging about 93,000 T cells per clinical donor. Clones were sequenced by immunoSEQ multiplex PCR, and TCRdb holds only the in-frame ones, with some missing. The sample holds tens of thousands of clones, around 94% seen once.

This receptor was obtained from an adult with tuberculosis. The chain links TRBV5-6 to TRBJ2-5, with a tentative D call TRBD1 (6 bases). The material was PBMCs, obtained at tuberculosis diagnosis. This CDR3 is CASSLGQGPETQYF. The CDR3, as DNA: TGTGCCAGCAGCTTAGGTCAGGGGCCAGAGACCCAGTACTTC.